The next 5 T cell receptor beta chains were all read from a single sample in a study of siplizumab effects on memory and regulatory T cells. Data came from immunoSEQ multiplex PCR; TCRdb stores just in-frame clones and leaves some out. The sample has some 110,000 clones, over 90% seen once. The material sequenced was Tregs sorted from blood. The receptors come from a human donor in good health.

The CDR3 DNA follows: TGTGCCAGCAGCTTGTGGAGTTCAGGGAATGAAAAACTGTTTTTT. Protein product: CASSLWSSGNEKLFF. The rearrangement uses TRBV5-6 and TRBJ1-4; a possible D gene is TRBD1 (5 bases). Germline V gene lookup returns CDR1 SGHDT and CDR2 YYEEEE. Trimming stripped 1 base from V and 5 bases from J, with 12 bases between. This CDR3 has 15 amino acids.

The rearrangement links TRBV29-1 to TRBJ1-1; TRBD1 matches 8 bases. The CDR3 is made up of 11 amino acids. From germline, CDR1 is SQVTM and CDR2 ANQGSEA. V dropped 8 bases and J dropped 5; count of bases not matched to a gene: 4. The CDR3 loop is CSTHRGTEAFF. CDR3 DNA: TGCAGCACCCACAGGGGGACTGAAGCTTTCTTT.

As DNA, the CDR3 is TGTGCCAGCAGCGTAGGGGTCAACACCGGGGAGCTGTTTTTT. Its protein is CASSVGVNTGELFF. The chain links TRBV9 to TRBJ2-2; D gene unclear. Germline CDR1 SGDLS, CDR2 YYNGEE. V lost 0 bases to trimming and J lost 2 bases, with 5 bases between them. This CDR3 has 14 residues.

The V and J genes are TRBV18 and TRBJ2-5; D could derive from TRBD1 or TRBD2 (5 bases each). V was cut by 2 bases and J by 5 bases, with 12 bases left in between. There are 14 residues in the CDR3. CDR1 KGHSH and CDR2 LQKENI come from the germline V gene. The CDR3 loop is CASSPGTQRETQYF. DNA for the CDR3: TGTGCCAGCTCACCAGGGACCCAGCGGGAGACCCAGTACTTC.

This chain links TRBV6-1 with TRBJ1-2; the D gene is possibly TRBD1 (6 bases). Trimming pared 1 base from V and 2 bases from J, leaving 14 bases between. CDR1 and CDR2 (germline): MNHNS, SASEGT. CDR3 length equals 16 residues. CDR3 amino acids: CASSEGVRGANYGYTF. In nucleotides, the CDR3 is TGTGCCAGCAGTGAAGGGGTAAGGGGGGCCAACTATGGCTACACCTTC.